The following is a TCR beta chain sequence with its context. This record belongs to a study of blood T cell repertoires in COVID-19. The overall study: Samples taken during acute and convalescent COVID-19 were collected in the United States, Italy and Spain.

Generated by immunoSEQ multiplex PCR, the TCRdb table keeps only in-frame clones and is missing some. The sample records some 170,000 clones, about three quarters being singletons. The sequence was collected from a man in his sixties or seventies with acute or convalescent COVID-19. The sample was peripheral blood.

In DNA form, the CDR3 reads TGTGCCAGCAGTCTAGGGGGGGCGCCCGACTACGAGCAGTACTTC. Translation gives CASSLGGAPDYEQYF. The chain combines TRBV5-6 with TRBJ2-7, with D possibly TRBD2 on 7 matching bases. Germline V gene sequence: CDR1 SGHDT, CDR2 YYEEEE. The CDR3 contains 15 residues. V lost 5 bases and J 3 bases, leaving 18 bases between the germline ends.